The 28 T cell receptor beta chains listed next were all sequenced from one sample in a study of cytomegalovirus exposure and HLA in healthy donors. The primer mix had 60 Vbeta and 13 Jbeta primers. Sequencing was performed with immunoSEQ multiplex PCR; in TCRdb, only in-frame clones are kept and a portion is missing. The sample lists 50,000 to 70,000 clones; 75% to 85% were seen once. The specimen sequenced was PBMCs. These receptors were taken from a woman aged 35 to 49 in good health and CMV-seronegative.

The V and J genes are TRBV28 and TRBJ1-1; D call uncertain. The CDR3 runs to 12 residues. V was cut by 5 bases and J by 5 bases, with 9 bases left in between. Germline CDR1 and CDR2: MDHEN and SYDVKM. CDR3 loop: CASSLRLTEAFF. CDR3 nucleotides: TGTGCCAGCAGTCTACGTCTGACTGAAGCTTTCTTT.

The CDR3 sequence: CASSQGYIEAFF. The CDR3 bases are TGTGCCAGCAGCCAAGGGTACATTGAAGCTTTCTTT. V and J are TRBV14 and TRBJ1-1; D gene uncertain. From germline, CDR1 is SGHDN and CDR2 FVKESK. The CDR3 is made up of 12 amino acids. Trimming removed 1 base from V and 7 bases from J, with 7 bases in between.

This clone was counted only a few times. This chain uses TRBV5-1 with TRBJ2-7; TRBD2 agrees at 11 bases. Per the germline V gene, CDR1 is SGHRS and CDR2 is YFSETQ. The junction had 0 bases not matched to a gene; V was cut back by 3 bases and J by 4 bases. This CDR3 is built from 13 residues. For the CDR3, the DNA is TGCGCCAGCAGCTCTAGCGGGGGGTACGAGCAGTACTTC. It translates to CASSSSGGYEQYF.

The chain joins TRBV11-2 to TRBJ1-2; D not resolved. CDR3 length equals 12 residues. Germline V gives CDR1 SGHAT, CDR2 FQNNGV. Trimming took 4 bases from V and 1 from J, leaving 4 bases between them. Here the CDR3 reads CASSSINYGYTF. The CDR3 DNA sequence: TGTGCCAGCAGCTCTATTAACTATGGCTACACCTTC.

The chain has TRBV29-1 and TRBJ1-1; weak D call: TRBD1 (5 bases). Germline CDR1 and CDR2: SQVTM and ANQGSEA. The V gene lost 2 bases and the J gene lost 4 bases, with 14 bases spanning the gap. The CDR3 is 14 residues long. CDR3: CSVETRAVPTEAFF. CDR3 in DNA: TGCAGCGTTGAAACCAGGGCAGTTCCCACTGAAGCTTTCTTT.

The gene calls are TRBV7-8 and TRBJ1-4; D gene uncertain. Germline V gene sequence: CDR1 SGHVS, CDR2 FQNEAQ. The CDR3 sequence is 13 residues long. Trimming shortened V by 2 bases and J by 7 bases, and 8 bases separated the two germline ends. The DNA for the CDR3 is TGTGCCAGCAGCTTATCGGTGCGTGAAAAACTGTTTTTT. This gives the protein CASSLSVREKLFF.

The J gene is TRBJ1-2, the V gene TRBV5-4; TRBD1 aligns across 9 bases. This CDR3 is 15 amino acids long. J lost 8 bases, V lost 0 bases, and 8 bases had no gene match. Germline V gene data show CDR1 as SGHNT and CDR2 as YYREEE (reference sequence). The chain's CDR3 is CASSLAGTGSRGYTF. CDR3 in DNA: TGTGCCAGCAGCTTGGCCGGGACAGGGAGTAGAGGCTACACCTTC.

The CDR3 region is CASSRGLAGLYEQYF. The CDR3 bases are TGTGCCAGCAGCCGGGGACTAGCGGGGTTATACGAGCAGTACTTC. The V and J genes are TRBV5-6 and TRBJ2-7; 13 nucleotides agree with TRBD2. The CDR3 is 15 amino acids. Losses at the gene ends were 4 bases for V and 4 bases for J; bases not matched to a gene: 5. Germline loops: CDR1 SGHDT, CDR2 YYEEEE.

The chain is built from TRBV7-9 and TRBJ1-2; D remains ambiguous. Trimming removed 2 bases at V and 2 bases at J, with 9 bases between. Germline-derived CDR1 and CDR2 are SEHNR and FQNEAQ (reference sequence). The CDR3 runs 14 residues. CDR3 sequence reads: CASSLLTENYGYTF. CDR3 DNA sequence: TGTGCCAGCAGCTTACTAACAGAAAACTATGGCTACACCTTC. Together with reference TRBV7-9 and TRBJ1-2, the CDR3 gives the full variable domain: DTGVSQNPRHKITKRGQNVTFRCDPISEHNRLYWYRQTLGQGPEFLTYFQNEAQLEKSRLLSDRFSAERPKGSFSTLEIQRTEQGDSAMYLCASSLLTENYGYTFGSGTRLTVV.

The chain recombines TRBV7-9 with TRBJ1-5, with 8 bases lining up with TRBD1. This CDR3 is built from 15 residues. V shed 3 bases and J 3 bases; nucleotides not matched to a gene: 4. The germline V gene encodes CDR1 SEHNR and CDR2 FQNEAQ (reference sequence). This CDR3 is CASSFGQGLNQPQHF. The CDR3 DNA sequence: TGTGCCAGCAGCTTCGGACAGGGCCTCAATCAGCCCCAGCATTTT. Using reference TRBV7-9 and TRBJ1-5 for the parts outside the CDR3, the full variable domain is DTGVSQNPRHKITKRGQNVTFRCDPISEHNRLYWYRQTLGQGPEFLTYFQNEAQLEKSRLLSDRFSAERPKGSFSTLEIQRTEQGDSAMYLCASSFGQGLNQPQHFGDGTRLSIL.

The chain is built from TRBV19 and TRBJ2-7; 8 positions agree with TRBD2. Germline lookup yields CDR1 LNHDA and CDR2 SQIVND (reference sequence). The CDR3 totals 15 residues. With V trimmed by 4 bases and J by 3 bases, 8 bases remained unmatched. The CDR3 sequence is CASSTLAGSIYEQYF. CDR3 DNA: TGTGCCAGTAGTACCCTAGCGGGCTCGATCTACGAGCAGTACTTC.

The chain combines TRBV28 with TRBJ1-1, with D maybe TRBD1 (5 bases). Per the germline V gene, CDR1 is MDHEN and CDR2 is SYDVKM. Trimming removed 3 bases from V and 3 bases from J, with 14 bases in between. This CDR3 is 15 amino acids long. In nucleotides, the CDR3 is TGTGCCAGCAGTTTTGTAGGAGGGGAGGACACTGAAGCTTTCTTT. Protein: CASSFVGGEDTEAFF.

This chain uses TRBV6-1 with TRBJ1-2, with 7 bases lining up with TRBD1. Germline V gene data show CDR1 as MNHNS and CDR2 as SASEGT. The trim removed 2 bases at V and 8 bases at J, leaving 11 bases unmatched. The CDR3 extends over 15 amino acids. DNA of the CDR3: TGTGCCAGCAGTGAAAGGGGGCAGGGATTTGGCGGCTACACCTTC. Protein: CASSERGQGFGGYTF.

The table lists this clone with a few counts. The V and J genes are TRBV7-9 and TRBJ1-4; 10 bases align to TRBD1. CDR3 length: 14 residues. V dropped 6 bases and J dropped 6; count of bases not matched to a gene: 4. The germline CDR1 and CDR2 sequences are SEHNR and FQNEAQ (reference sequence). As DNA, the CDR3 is TGTGCCAGCAGACTCGGGACAGGGGATGAAAAACTGTTTTTT. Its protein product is CASRLGTGDEKLFF.

CDR3 nucleotide sequence: TGTGCCAGCAGCCTACGGTGGAACACTGAAGCTTTCTTT. Its protein is CASSLRWNTEAFF. The rearrangement joins TRBV6-5 to TRBJ1-1; D unclear. Germline values: CDR1 MNHEY, CDR2 SVGAGI. The CDR3 length is 13 residues. V dropped 6 bases and J dropped 1 base, with 9 bases sitting between them.

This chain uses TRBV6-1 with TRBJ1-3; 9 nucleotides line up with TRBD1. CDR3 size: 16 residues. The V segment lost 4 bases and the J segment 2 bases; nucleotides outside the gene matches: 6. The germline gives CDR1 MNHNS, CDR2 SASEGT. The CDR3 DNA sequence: TGTGCCAGCAGTGCGGACAGGGGCGCAGCTGGAAACACCATATATTTT. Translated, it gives CASSADRGAAGNTIYF.

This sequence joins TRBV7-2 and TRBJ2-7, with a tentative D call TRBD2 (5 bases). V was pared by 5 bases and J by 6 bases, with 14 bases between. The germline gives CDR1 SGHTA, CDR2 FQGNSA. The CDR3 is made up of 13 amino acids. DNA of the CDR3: TGTGCCAGCAGCCTAGATGGGAGTCTCGAGCAGTACTTC. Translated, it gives CASSLDGSLEQYF.

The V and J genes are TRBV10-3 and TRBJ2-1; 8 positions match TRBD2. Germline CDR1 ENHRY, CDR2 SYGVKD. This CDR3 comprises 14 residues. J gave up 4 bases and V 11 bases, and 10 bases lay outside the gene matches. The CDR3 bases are TGTGCCCCCCCACTAGCGGTCTATTACAATGAGCAGTTCTTC. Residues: CAPPLAVYYNEQFF.

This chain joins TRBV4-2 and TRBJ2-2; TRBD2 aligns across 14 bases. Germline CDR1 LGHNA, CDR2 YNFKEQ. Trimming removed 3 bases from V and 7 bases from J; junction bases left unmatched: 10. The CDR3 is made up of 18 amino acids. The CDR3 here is CASSHLGTSGSGGGELFF. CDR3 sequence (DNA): TGTGCCAGCAGCCACCTGGGGACTAGCGGGAGCGGGGGCGGGGAGCTGTTTTTT.

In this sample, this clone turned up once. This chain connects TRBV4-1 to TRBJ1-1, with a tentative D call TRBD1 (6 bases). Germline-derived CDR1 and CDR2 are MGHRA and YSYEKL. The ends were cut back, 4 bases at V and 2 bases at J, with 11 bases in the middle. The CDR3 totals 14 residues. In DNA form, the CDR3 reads TGCGCCAGCAGCCCATCCAGGGGAAACACTGAAGCTTTCTTT. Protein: CASSPSRGNTEAFF.

The DNA for the CDR3 is TGTGCCTGGAGTTACAGGGGTTCTGTTTCGTACGAGCAGTACTTC. This codes for CAWSYRGSVSYEQYF. The chain links TRBV30 to TRBJ2-7; TRBD1 aligns across 7 bases. CDR3 length equals 15 residues. J was trimmed by 4 bases and V by 2 bases; bases with no gene match: 11. CDR1 and CDR2 from the germline V gene are GTSNPN and SVGIG (reference sequence).

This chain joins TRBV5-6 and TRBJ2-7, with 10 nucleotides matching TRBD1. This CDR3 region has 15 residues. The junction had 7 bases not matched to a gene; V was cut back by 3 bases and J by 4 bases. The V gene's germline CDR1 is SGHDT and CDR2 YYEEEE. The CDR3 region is CASSWRDRGIYEQYF. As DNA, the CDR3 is TGTGCCAGCAGCTGGAGGGACAGGGGTATTTACGAGCAGTACTTC.

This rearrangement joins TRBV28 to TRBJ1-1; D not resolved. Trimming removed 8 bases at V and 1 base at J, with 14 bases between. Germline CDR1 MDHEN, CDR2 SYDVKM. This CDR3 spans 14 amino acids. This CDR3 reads CASGVLRGNTEAFF. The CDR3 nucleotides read TGTGCCAGCGGAGTCTTGCGGGGGAACACTGAAGCTTTCTTT. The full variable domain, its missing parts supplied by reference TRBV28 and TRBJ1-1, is DVKVTQSSRYLVKRTGEKVFLECVQDMDHENMFWYRQDPGLGLRLIYFSYDVKMKEKGDIPEGYSVSREKKERFSLILESASTNQTSMYLCASGVLRGNTEAFFGQGTRLTVV.

The CDR3 here is CASSKKLAGDHTGELFF. CDR3 coding DNA: TGCGCCAGCAGCAAGAAATTAGCGGGAGACCACACCGGGGAGCTGTTTTTT. The genes are TRBV5-1 and TRBJ2-2, with 9 bases matching TRBD2. CDR1 SGHRS and CDR2 YFSETQ come from the germline V gene. The CDR3 is made up of 17 amino acids. V was clipped by 4 bases and J by 3 bases; unmatched bases: 10.

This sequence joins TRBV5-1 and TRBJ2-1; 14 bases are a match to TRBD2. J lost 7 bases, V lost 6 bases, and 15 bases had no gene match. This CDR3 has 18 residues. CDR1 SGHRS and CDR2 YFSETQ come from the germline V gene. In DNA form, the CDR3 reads TGCGCCAGCATCCACGGGACTAGCGGGAGTTGGGGGACAAATGAGCAGTTCTTC. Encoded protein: CASIHGTSGSWGTNEQFF.

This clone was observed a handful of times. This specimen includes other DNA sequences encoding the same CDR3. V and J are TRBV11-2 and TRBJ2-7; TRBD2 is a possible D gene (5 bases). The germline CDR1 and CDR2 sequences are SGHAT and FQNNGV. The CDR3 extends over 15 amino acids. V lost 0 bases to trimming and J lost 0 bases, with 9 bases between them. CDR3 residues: CASSLDLGASYEQYF. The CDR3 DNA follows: TGTGCCAGCAGCTTAGATTTGGGAGCCTCCTACGAGCAGTACTTC.

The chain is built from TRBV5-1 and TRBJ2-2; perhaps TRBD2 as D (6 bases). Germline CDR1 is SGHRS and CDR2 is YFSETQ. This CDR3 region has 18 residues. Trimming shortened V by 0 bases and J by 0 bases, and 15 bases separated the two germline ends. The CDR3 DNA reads TGCGCCAGCAGCTTGGTGGCGGCCGGGACTCCGAACACCGGGGAGCTGTTTTTT. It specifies CASSLVAAGTPNTGELFF.

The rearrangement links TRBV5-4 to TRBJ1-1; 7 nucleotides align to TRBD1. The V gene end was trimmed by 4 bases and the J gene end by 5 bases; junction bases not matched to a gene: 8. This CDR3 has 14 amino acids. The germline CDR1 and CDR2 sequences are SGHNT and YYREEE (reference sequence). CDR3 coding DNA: TGTGCCAGCAGCATAGGGGGCGTACGGACTGAAGCTTTCTTT. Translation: CASSIGGVRTEAFF.